This TCR beta chain was sequenced during a study of CD8 T cells in Susac syndrome (dated by TCRdb to the late 2010s). Some background on the complete study: Among the Susac syndrome patients who were sequenced, clinically active disease was present in over 5 and clinical remission was observed in about eight. Repertoire sequencing was used to test whether CD8+ T cell activation and differentiation in Susac syndrome was antigen driven. Susac syndrome patients were therapy-naive, on corticosteroids (some also receiving IVIg), or on IVIg alone at blood withdrawal.

General findings and caveats noted by the study authors: The CD4+ T cell repertoire of patients with Susac syndrome showed no detectable clonal expansion. The study acknowledged that relatively few individuals were included in the TCR sequencing and HLA analysis.

Of note for this clonotype: The antigen it recognizes is unknown. No clone much larger than this one lies a single base away; base qualities are absent.

CDR1 and CDR2 are read off the germline V gene (reference sequence) as LNHDA and SQIVND. The CDR3 contains 14 residues, cysteine and phenylalanine counted. Only the CDR3 DNA stays, 42 bases, in frame from base 1. Relative to germline, V is 4 bases shorter and J is 7 bases shorter, with 13 bases between their ends. High-throughput TCR beta sequencing profiled peripheral blood CD8+ and CD4+ T cells from healthy donors, Susac syndrome patients and multiple sclerosis patients. The Susac syndrome patients fulfilled recently defined diagnostic criteria for definite or probable disease. Bulk CD8+ and CD4+ T cells were purified by magnetic negative isolation, while CD8+ TEMRA cells were enriched using FACS. Blood was drawn into EDTA tubes, processed within 24 hours, and PBMCs were isolated by density gradient centrifugation. PBMCs intended for TCR sequencing were frozen in liquid nitrogen and were later thawed in a 37 degrees C water bath. The sorted or isolated CD4+, CD8+ and CD8+ TEMRA cells reached a purity of at least 90%.

RNA was extracted with the RNeasy kit and about 0.5 to 1 ug was reverse transcribed using random hexamers. TCR beta CDR3 regions were amplified with the immunoSEQ multiplex PCR assay covering 54 Vbeta and 13 Jbeta segments. To correct PCR amplification bias, a synthetic template baseline was used for both primer optimization and computational correction. As for how the authors treated the data: Reads were annotated to V, D and J genes per IMGT and analyzed with immunoSEQ Analyzer, keeping only productive sequences. To calculate clonality, Shannon entropy was normalized by log2 of the number of productive unique sequences and then subtracted from one. Public and private clones were assessed among the 100 most prevalent clones of each patient and control. Susac-specific clones were defined as absent from healthy and MS cohorts, around 970 published viral clones and other ImmuneACCESS disease sequences. The public sequencing data were trimmed at Q25 with fastp and processed into clonotypes with MiXCR by TCRdb, which kept only in-frame beta chains. Rows are unified per CDR3 protein, each entry keeping the most common DNA and genes. The V and J calls here are based on TCRdb, not the publication. The sample data list under 200,000 distinct CDR3 sequences, and roughly nine tenths of these were observed just once. The biggest ten clones account for 0.087% of the sample.

What was sequenced was CD4+ T cells from PBMCs. This TCR was recovered from a human donor with Susac syndrome. Recombination connected TRBV19 to TRBJ2-2, with the D gene too uncertain to name. The CDR3 is CASSTQALGGELFF. The DNA sequence is as follows: TGTGCCAGTAGTACCCAGGCCCTAGGCGGGGAGCTGTTTTTT.